This T cell receptor beta chain was obtained from a study of siplizumab effects on memory and regulatory T cells. The study, taken as a whole, reports: Naive T cells were seen as more diverse than memory cells and as major alloresponse contributors.

TCRdb's copy holds only in-frame clones and misses some; the assay was immunoSEQ multiplex PCR. In the table there are approximately 100,000 clones, over 85% of which are singletons. Turning to this clone: Its antigen is unknown.

Germline lookup yields CDR1 SEHNR and CDR2 FQNEAQ (reference sequence). The CDR3 length is 15 residues. The trim removed 7 bases at V and 5 bases at J, leaving 12 bases unmatched. This chain joins TRBV7-9 and TRBJ2-3, with TRBD2 matching 7 bases. Sequenced: Tregs sorted from blood. The sequence derives from a human donor in good health. Here the CDR3 DNA reads TGTGCCAGCAACCCTTTGGCGGGAGTGCTAGATACGCAGTATTTT. Translation gives CASNPLAGVLDTQYF.